A single sample gave rise to the 27 T cell receptor beta chains below, sequenced in a study of cytomegalovirus exposure and HLA in healthy donors. PCR amplification relied on 60 Vbeta primers (plus 13 Jbeta primers). Only in-frame clones appear in the TCRdb table, and some are missing; sequencing was by immunoSEQ multiplex PCR. The sample carries roughly 82,000 clones, 72% recorded once. Specimen: PBMCs. The receptors derive from a woman aged 40 to 50 in good health and CMV-seropositive.

A few counts support this clone. The CDR3 reads CASSPLAASLYEQYF. Written as DNA, the CDR3 is TGTGCCAGCAGTCCCTTAGCGGCTAGCCTCTACGAGCAGTACTTC. The V and J genes are TRBV6-5 and TRBJ2-7; D perhaps matches TRBD2 (6 bases). Germline V gives CDR1 MNHEY, CDR2 SVGAGI. V was trimmed by 5 bases and J by 3 bases, leaving 17 bases between them. CDR3 length: 15 amino acids.

In this sample, this clone turned up once. This chain connects TRBV7-2 to TRBJ2-1, with unresolved D. The CDR3 is 12 residues long. The germline V gene has CDR1 SGHTA and CDR2 FQGNSA. Trimming shortened V by 4 bases and J by 5 bases, and 6 bases separated the two germline ends. The CDR3 DNA reads as TGTGCCAGCAGCTGGAGTAACAATGAGCAGTTCTTC. Its protein product is CASSWSNNEQFF.

The gene calls are TRBV15 and TRBJ2-5; 7 bases agree with TRBD2. The CDR3 totals 12 residues. Germline V gene lookup returns CDR1 LNHNV and CDR2 YYDKDF (reference sequence). Trimming cost V 8 bases and J 1 base; bases outside gene matches: 1. The chain's CDR3 is CATGLGQETQYF. CDR3 nucleotides: TGTGCCACCGGACTAGGCCAAGAGACCCAGTACTTC.

The chain is built from TRBV6-6 and TRBJ1-3; the D gene is possibly TRBD1 (6 bases). Per the germline V gene, CDR1 is MNHNY and CDR2 is SVGAGI (reference sequence). Trimming shortened V by 5 bases and J by 0 bases, and 8 bases separated the two germline ends. The CDR3 has 14 residues. The CDR3 is CASSTGNSGNTIYF. The CDR3 DNA reads as TGTGCCAGCAGTACAGGGAACTCTGGAAACACCATATATTTT.

The rearrangement links TRBV6-5 to TRBJ2-2; 8 bases align to TRBD1. V lost 7 bases, J lost 6 bases, and 7 bases stayed unmatched. CDR3 size: 14 residues. Germline CDR1 is MNHEY and CDR2 is SVGAGI. CDR3: CASTQTGEPGELFF. Written as DNA, the CDR3 is TGTGCCAGCACGCAGACAGGGGAACCCGGGGAGCTGTTTTTT.

A note on this clone: Its ends do not fully match the called genes, so a read error is possible. This chain uses TRBV29-1 with TRBJ2-5; 7 bases line up with TRBD2. Germline V gene data show CDR1 as SQVTM and CDR2 as ANQGSEA. The CDR3 has 13 residues. In DNA form, the CDR3 reads TGCAGCGGCGGGACTACCTTCAAAGAGGCCCAGTACTTC. Amino acids: CSGGTTFKEAQYF. Combining the CDR3 with reference TRBV29-1 and TRBJ2-5 gives the whole variable domain SAVISQKPSRDICQRGTSLTIQCQVDSQVTMMFWYRQQPGQSLTLIATANQGSEATYESGFVIDKFPISRPNLTFSTLTVSNMSPEDSSIYLCSGGTTFKEAQYFGPGTRLLVL.

This clone was detected a few times. The V gene is TRBV4-1, the J gene TRBJ1-1, with D hard to call. This CDR3 contains 15 residues. Germline V lookup: CDR1 MGHRA, CDR2 YSYEKL. Trimming shortened V by 4 bases and J by 4 bases, and 16 bases separated the two germline ends. The CDR3 DNA is TGCGCCAGCAGCCTTTTCTGGAGGAGTACCACTGAAGCTTTCTTT. As protein: CASSLFWRSTTEAFF.

The J gene is TRBJ2-7, the V gene TRBV15, with D perhaps TRBD1 (6 bases). Trimming removed 3 bases from V and 6 bases from J, with 12 bases in between. Germline assignment: CDR1 LNHNV and CDR2 YYDKDF (reference sequence). The CDR3 runs 13 residues. The CDR3 reads CATSSAQGGEQYF. CDR3 DNA: TGTGCCACCAGCAGCGCCCAAGGGGGCGAGCAGTACTTC.

The genes are TRBV13 and TRBJ1-2; 11 nucleotides align to TRBD1. This CDR3 has 16 amino acids. CDR1 PRHDT and CDR2 FYEKMQ come from the germline V gene (reference sequence). Here the CDR3 reads CASTIRTGGSNYGYTF. The CDR3 bases are TGTGCATCGACCATCCGGACAGGGGGCTCTAACTATGGCTACACCTTC.

This clone was seen a few times. The J gene is TRBJ2-3, the V gene TRBV7-9; 9 bases are a match to TRBD1. Germline CDR1 and CDR2: SEHNR and FQNEAQ (reference sequence). The CDR3 sequence is 17 residues long. Trimming took 6 bases from V and 2 from J; bases not matched to a gene: 12. CDR3 in DNA: TGTGCCAGCAGACCGGGACAGGGTCGGGAAAACACAGATACGCAGTATTTT. Encoded protein: CASRPGQGRENTDTQYF.

This clone was detected a few times. This rearrangement joins TRBV27 to TRBJ1-5; D remains unclear. Trimming took off 3 bases at V and 8 bases at J, with 11 bases between the two ends. The germline V gene encodes CDR1 MNHEY and CDR2 SMNVEV (reference sequence). This CDR3 region has 13 residues. CDR3 coding DNA: TGTGCCAGCAGTTTCGACGGGTCAAAGCCCCAGCATTTT. It codes for CASSFDGSKPQHF.

Only a few counts were recorded for this clone. This chain uses TRBV28 with TRBJ2-7, with D possibly being TRBD2 (6 bases). The CDR3 is 15 amino acids. CDR1 and CDR2 from the germline V gene are MDHEN and SYDVKM. V was shortened by 6 bases and J by 1 base, with 16 bases between the two germline ends. DNA of the CDR3: TGTGCCAGCAGAATTAGCGGAGCCCCTTCCTACGAGCAGTACTTC. Translated: CASRISGAPSYEQYF.

The chain carries TRBV2 and TRBJ2-1; no firm D call. Germline values: CDR1 SNHLY, CDR2 FYNNEI. V was clipped by 10 bases and J by 6 bases, with 19 bases between them. This CDR3 comprises 14 residues. The CDR3 sequence: CATEADAVSNEQFF. CDR3 in DNA: TGTGCCACCGAGGCTGATGCAGTATCCAATGAGCAGTTCTTC.

V and J are TRBV21-1 and TRBJ1-1. TRBV21-1 is a recognized pseudogene. The CDR3 extends over 16 amino acids. In DNA, the CDR3 is TGTGCCAGCAGCTGGATGATGGAGGGGTTGAACACTGAAGCTTTCTTT. Its protein is CASSWMMEGLNTEAFF.

The genes are TRBV5-1 and TRBJ1-2, with a tentative D call TRBD1 (5 bases). The CDR3 has 14 amino acids. V dropped 3 bases and J dropped 7 bases, with 16 bases sitting between them. Germline loops: CDR1 SGHRS, CDR2 YFSETQ. The CDR3 protein is CASSSGEEGIGYTF. In DNA, the CDR3 is TGCGCCAGCAGCTCGGGGGAGGAAGGGATTGGCTACACCTTC.

The chain recombines TRBV11-1 with TRBJ1-2; 7 bases map to TRBD1. CDR1 and CDR2 (germline): SGHAT, FQDESV (reference sequence). The trim removed 5 bases at V and 2 bases at J, leaving 2 bases unmatched. This CDR3 has 13 amino acids. In DNA, the CDR3 is TGTGCCAGCAGCCAGACAGGGAACTATGGCTACACCTTC. As protein: CASSQTGNYGYTF.

The chain joins TRBV28 to TRBJ1-1; D remains ambiguous. The CDR3 is 15 residues long. Trimming pared 1 base from V and 1 base from J, leaving 10 bases between. Germline CDR1 reads MDHEN; CDR2 reads SYDVKM. The CDR3 nucleotides read TGTGCCAGCAGTTTATCAGCAGAGGGGAACACTGAAGCTTTCTTT. Protein product: CASSLSAEGNTEAFF. Drawing the rest from reference TRBV28 and TRBJ1-1, the complete variable domain is DVKVTQSSRYLVKRTGEKVFLECVQDMDHENMFWYRQDPGLGLRLIYFSYDVKMKEKGDIPEGYSVSREKKERFSLILESASTNQTSMYLCASSLSAEGNTEAFFGQGTRLTVV.

V and J are TRBV7-2 and TRBJ1-1; the D gene is possibly TRBD1 (6 bases). Per germline, CDR1 SGHTA and CDR2 FQGNSA. V dropped 1 base and J dropped 7 bases, with 13 bases sitting between them. The CDR3 length is 14 residues. The CDR3 DNA is TGTGCCAGCAGCTTAGTAGGGGGTGGTGGTGAAGCTTTCTTT. The encoded protein is CASSLVGGGGEAFF.

This chain links TRBV19 with TRBJ2-3; 7 bases fit TRBD2. The CDR3 runs to 15 residues. Germline V gives CDR1 LNHDA, CDR2 SQIVND (reference sequence). Trimming at V came to 4 bases and at J to 6 bases, leaving 10 bases not matched to a gene. CDR3 region: CASSRAEGLTDTQYF. CDR3 DNA: TGTGCCAGTAGTAGGGCGGAGGGACTAACCGATACGCAGTATTTT.

This clone was counted a few times. V is TRBV20-1 and J is TRBJ1-1; D not certain. The germline gives CDR1 DFQATT, CDR2 SNEGSKA (reference sequence). Trimming shortened V by 3 bases and J by 7 bases, and 9 bases separated the two germline ends. The CDR3 contains 11 residues. The CDR3 region is CSASLALEAFF. In nucleotides, the CDR3 is TGCAGTGCTAGTTTGGCCCTTGAAGCTTTCTTT.

Only a few counts were recorded for this clone. The V call is TRBV9, the J call TRBJ1-3; 7 positions agree with TRBD1. The CDR3 has 16 residues. With 6 bases clipped from V and 4 bases from J, the junction kept 13 bases outside the gene matches. CDR1 and CDR2 from the germline V gene are SGDLS and YYNGEE. CDR3 sequence reads: CASTVGLQGSGNTIYF. CDR3 nucleotide sequence: TGTGCCAGCACCGTGGGCCTACAGGGGTCAGGAAACACCATATATTTT. Looking up the rest from reference TRBV9 and TRBJ1-3 gives the full variable domain: DSGVTQTPKHLITATGQRVTLRCSPRSGDLSVYWYQQSLDQGLQFLIQYYNGEERAKGNILERFSAQQFPDLHSELNLSSLELGDSALYFCASTVGLQGSGNTIYFGEGSWLTVV.

The chain carries TRBV6-4 and TRBJ2-4, with D unresolved. The CDR3 is 14 amino acids. CDR1 is MRHNA, CDR2 SNTAGT, per germline. Deletions cut 4 bases from V and 0 bases from J, with 7 bases between. CDR3 in amino acids: CASSVSEAKNIQYF. CDR3 sequence (DNA): TGTGCCAGCAGTGTGTCAGAAGCCAAAAACATTCAGTACTTC.

The chain combines TRBV6-5 with TRBJ2-5; 11 positions match TRBD2. This CDR3 is 15 amino acids long. Germline CDR1 MNHEY, CDR2 SVGAGI. V was clipped by 5 bases and J by 8 bases; unmatched bases: 10. The CDR3 spells CASSPGTSGLATQYF. The CDR3 DNA is TGTGCCAGCAGTCCCGGGACTAGCGGCCTTGCAACCCAGTACTTC.

The chain is built from TRBV21-1 and TRBJ1-5; TRBD1 was called by the table and not checked on the DNA. TRBV21-1 is a known pseudogene. The CDR3 spans 19 residues. The CDR3 loop reads CASSKGGTAKPYSNQPQHF. The CDR3 coding sequence is TGTGCCAGCAGCAAAGGGGGGACAGCTAAGCCGTATAGCAATCAGCCCCAGCATTTT.

The chain joins TRBV6-4 to TRBJ1-1; maybe TRBD1 (6 bases). This CDR3 comprises 15 residues. The V end lost 2 bases, the J end lost 1 base, and 11 bases lay between the germline ends. Germline V gene sequence: CDR1 MRHNA, CDR2 SNTAGT. CDR3 DNA: TGTGCCAGCAGTGACGGGGGCGCAGGGAACACTGAAGCTTTCTTT. Translated: CASSDGGAGNTEAFF.

This clone was seen a single time. V is TRBV4-1 and J is TRBJ2-2, with TRBD1 matching over 8 bases. Germline assignment: CDR1 MGHRA and CDR2 YSYEKL. The CDR3 runs to 15 residues. The ends lost 0 bases at V and 7 bases at J; junction bases unmatched: 4. This CDR3 reads CASSQDRGHGGELFF. CDR3 nucleotide sequence: TGCGCCAGCAGCCAAGACAGGGGGCACGGCGGGGAGCTGTTTTTT.

The V call is TRBV30, the J call TRBJ1-5, with TRBD1 as a possible D gene (6 bases). The length of the CDR3 is 14 residues. The V end lost 2 bases, the J end lost 3 bases, and 11 bases lay between the germline ends. Germline assignment: CDR1 GTSNPN and CDR2 SVGIG (reference sequence). CDR3 amino acids: CAWSSTGYNQPQHF. The DNA of the CDR3 is TGTGCCTGGAGTTCGACAGGTTACAATCAGCCCCAGCATTTT.